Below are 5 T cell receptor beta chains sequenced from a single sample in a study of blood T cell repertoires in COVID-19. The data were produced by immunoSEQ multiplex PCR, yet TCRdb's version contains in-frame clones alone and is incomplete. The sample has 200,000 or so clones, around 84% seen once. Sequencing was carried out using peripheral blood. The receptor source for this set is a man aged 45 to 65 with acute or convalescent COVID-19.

The CDR3 coding sequence is TGTGCCAGCTCACCACTATCCGGGACAGGGCAGGAAGCTTTCTTT. Its protein is CASSPLSGTGQEAFF. The gene calls are TRBV18 and TRBJ1-1, with TRBD1 identical over 9 bases. The J segment lost 8 bases and the V segment lost 1 base, leaving 8 bases of the junction unmatched. The CDR3 extends over 15 amino acids. From germline, CDR1 is KGHSH and CDR2 LQKENI.

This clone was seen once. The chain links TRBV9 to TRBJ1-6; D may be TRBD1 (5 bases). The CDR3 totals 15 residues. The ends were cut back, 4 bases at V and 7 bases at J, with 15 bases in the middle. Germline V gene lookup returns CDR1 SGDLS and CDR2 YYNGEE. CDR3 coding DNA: TGTGCCAGCAGCCCGCGGGGCGCGGGGAATTCACCCCTCCACTTT. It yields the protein CASSPRGAGNSPLHF.

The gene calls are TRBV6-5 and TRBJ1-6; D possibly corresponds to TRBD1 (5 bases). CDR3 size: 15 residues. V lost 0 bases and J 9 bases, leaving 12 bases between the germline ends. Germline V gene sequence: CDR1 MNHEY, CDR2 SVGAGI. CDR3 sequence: CASSYSTTVVSPLHF. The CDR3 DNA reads TGTGCCAGCAGTTACTCGACGACAGTGGTTTCACCCCTCCACTTT.

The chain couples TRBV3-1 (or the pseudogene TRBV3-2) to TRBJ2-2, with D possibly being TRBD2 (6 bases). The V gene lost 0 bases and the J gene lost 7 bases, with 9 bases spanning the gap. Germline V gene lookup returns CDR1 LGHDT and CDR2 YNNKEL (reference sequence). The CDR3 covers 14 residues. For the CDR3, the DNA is TGTGCCAGCAGCCAAGATGCGGGAATCGGGGAGCTGTTTTTT. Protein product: CASSQDAGIGELFF.

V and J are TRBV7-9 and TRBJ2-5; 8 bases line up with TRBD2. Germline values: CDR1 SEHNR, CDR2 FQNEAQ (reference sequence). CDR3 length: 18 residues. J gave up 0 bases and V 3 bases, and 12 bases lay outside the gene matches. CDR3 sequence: CASSFSVWEAGDQETQYF. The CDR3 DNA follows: TGTGCCAGCAGCTTTTCGGTGTGGGAAGCGGGAGACCAAGAGACCCAGTACTTC.